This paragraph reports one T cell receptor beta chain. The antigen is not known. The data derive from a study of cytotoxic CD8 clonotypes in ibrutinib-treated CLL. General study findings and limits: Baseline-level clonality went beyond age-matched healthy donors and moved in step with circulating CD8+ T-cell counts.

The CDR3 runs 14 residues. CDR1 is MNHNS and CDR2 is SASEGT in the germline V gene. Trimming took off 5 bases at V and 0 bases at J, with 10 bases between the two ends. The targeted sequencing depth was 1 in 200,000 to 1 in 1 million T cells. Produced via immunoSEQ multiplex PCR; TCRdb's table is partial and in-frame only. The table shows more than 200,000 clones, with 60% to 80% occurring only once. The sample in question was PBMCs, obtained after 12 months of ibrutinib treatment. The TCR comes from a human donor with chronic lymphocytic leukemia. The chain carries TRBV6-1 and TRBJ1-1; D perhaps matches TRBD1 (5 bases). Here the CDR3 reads CASSMDNMNTEAFF. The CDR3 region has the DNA TGTGCCAGCAGTATGGACAACATGAACACTGAAGCTTTCTTT.